Detailed here is one TCR beta chain. The sample carries other DNA sequences with the same CDR3. Germline lookup yields CDR1 MDHEN and CDR2 SYDVKM. This CDR3 contains 10 residues. Trimming removed 4 bases from V and 5 bases from J, with 2 bases in between. The data were obtained in a study of blood T cell repertoires in COVID-19. Across the whole study: Specimens from acute and convalescent COVID-19 originated in the United States, Italy and Spain.

The method was immunoSEQ multiplex PCR; TCRdb's version includes in-frame clones alone and lacks a portion of them. The data show 200,000 or so clones, about 82% seen once. The TCR comes from a woman in her 30s with acute or convalescent COVID-19. Sequenced material: peripheral blood. The chain links TRBV28 to TRBJ1-2; D is ambiguous. The CDR3 here is CASSSYGYTF. CDR3 coding DNA: TGTGCCAGCAGTTCTTATGGCTACACCTTC.